These 22 T cell receptor beta chains originate from one sample sequenced in a study of T cell responses to AZD1222 COVID-19 vaccine. The data were produced by immunoSEQ multiplex PCR, yet TCRdb's version contains in-frame clones alone and is incomplete. The sample has roughly 150,000 clones; more than 70% are singletons. The starting material was peripheral blood, obtained on day 0 of AZD1222 vaccination. The receptors derive from an adult in good health.

About this clone: Other DNA sequences in this sample translate to the same CDR3. The chain is built from TRBV7-9 and TRBJ1-2; D call uncertain. CDR1 and CDR2 from the germline V gene are SEHNR and FQNEAQ (reference sequence). The CDR3 contains 14 residues. Trimming took off 1 base at V and 0 bases at J, with 6 bases between the two ends. CDR3 DNA sequence: TGTGCCAGCAGCTTAGACGGGGCTAACTATGGCTACACCTTC. Encoded protein: CASSLDGANYGYTF.

The chain is built from TRBV12-3 or TRBV12-4 and TRBJ2-1; the D is unclear. The germline V and J ends were trimmed by 2 bases and 14 bases, with 13 bases remaining between them. This CDR3 comprises 12 residues. CDR3 nucleotides: TGTGCCAGCAGTTTAAAACCCCTACCGGAGTTCTTC. Amino acid sequence: CASSLKPLPEFF.

The gene calls are TRBV6-4 and TRBJ2-1; 16 bases are a match to TRBD2. The V segment lost 4 bases and the J segment 8 bases; nucleotides outside the gene matches: 14. The germline CDR1 and CDR2 sequences are MRHNA and SNTAGT. The CDR3 has 19 residues. CDR3 sequence: CASSVPQGGTSGRGDEQFF. CDR3 coding DNA: TGTGCCAGCAGTGTACCACAGGGGGGGACTAGCGGGAGGGGCGATGAGCAGTTCTTC.

The chain couples TRBV3-1 (or the pseudogene TRBV3-2) to TRBJ2-7; 14 bases are a match to TRBD2. J gave up 7 bases and V 5 bases, and 7 bases lay outside the gene matches. The CDR3 runs to 15 residues. Germline V lookup: CDR1 LGHDT, CDR2 YNNKEL (reference sequence). CDR3 in DNA: TGTGCCAGCAGCACGACTAGCGGGAGGGCCGGGGAGCAGTACTTC. Encoded protein: CASSTTSGRAGEQYF.

The V and J genes are TRBV27 and TRBJ2-1; maybe TRBD2 (6 bases). Trimming cost V 6 bases and J 2 bases, with 11 bases left between them. Germline values: CDR1 MNHEY, CDR2 SMNVEV (reference sequence). CDR3 length: 14 amino acids. DNA for the CDR3: TGTGCCAGCAGGGGACTGGAACCCTACAATGAGCAGTTCTTC. This encodes CASRGLEPYNEQFF.

J is TRBJ1-1 and V is TRBV27; D is ambiguous. Trimming left V 0 bases short and J 1 base short, with 9 bases between. CDR3 length: 15 residues. CDR1 MNHEY and CDR2 SMNVEV come from the germline V gene (reference sequence). CDR3 coding DNA: TGTGCCAGCAGTTTATCGTTTCTCCGGAACACTGAAGCTTTCTTT. Protein product: CASSLSFLRNTEAFF.

The J gene is TRBJ1-1, the V gene TRBV29-1; D is unclear. V was shortened by 6 bases and J by 3 bases, with 11 bases between the two germline ends. The CDR3 has 12 amino acids. Germline V CDR1 and CDR2: SQVTM, ANQGSEA. CDR3 protein: CSVGREYTEAFF. The CDR3, as DNA: TGCAGCGTGGGGAGGGAATACACTGAAGCTTTCTTT.

V is TRBV19 and J is TRBJ2-3; 11 bases map to TRBD2. The CDR3 is 15 residues long. Per the germline V gene, CDR1 is LNHDA and CDR2 is SQIVND (reference sequence). V dropped 5 bases and J dropped 7; count of bases not matched to a gene: 8. CDR3 bases: TGTGCCAGTAGTCTGGGACTAGCGGAGGGGAATACGCAGTATTTT. This translates into CASSLGLAEGNTQYF.

This rearrangement joins TRBV14 to TRBJ1-3; D remains ambiguous. The CDR3 runs 17 residues. Germline CDR1 is SGHDN and CDR2 is FVKESK. V gave up 4 bases and J gave up 1 base, with 17 bases separating them. CDR3 bases: TGTGCCAGCAGCCCCCGAATCGGCCGCAGGTCTGGAAACACCATATATTTT. Translation gives CASSPRIGRRSGNTIYF.

This clone came up once. The chain combines TRBV28 with TRBJ1-4; TRBD1 is a possible D gene (6 bases). V was clipped by 8 bases and J by 11 bases, with 24 bases between them. The CDR3 runs to 15 residues. Germline V gene sequence: CDR1 MDHEN, CDR2 SYDVKM. CDR3 region: CASSIGAGQFEKLFF. DNA of the CDR3: TGTGCCAGCTCTATCGGGGCAGGACAGTTCGAGAAACTGTTTTTT. Together with reference TRBV28 and TRBJ1-4, the CDR3 gives the full variable domain: DVKVTQSSRYLVKRTGEKVFLECVQDMDHENMFWYRQDPGLGLRLIYFSYDVKMKEKGDIPEGYSVSREKKERFSLILESASTNQTSMYLCASSIGAGQFEKLFFGSGTQLSVL.

V is TRBV10-3 and J is TRBJ2-1; D call uncertain. Trimming shortened V by 10 bases and J by 0 bases, and 13 bases separated the two germline ends. Germline CDR1 and CDR2: ENHRY and SYGVKD. This CDR3 comprises 14 residues. The CDR3 is CATRLADSYNEQFF. CDR3 sequence (DNA): TGTGCCACCCGTCTGGCGGACTCCTACAATGAGCAGTTCTTC.

The chain carries TRBV19 and TRBJ2-5; 8 bases are a match to TRBD2. The CDR3 sequence is 15 residues long. Germline V gene lookup returns CDR1 LNHDA and CDR2 SQIVND (reference sequence). V lost 5 bases, J lost 5 bases, and 10 bases stayed unmatched. The CDR3 reads CASSLVASGGETQYF. The CDR3 DNA reads as TGTGCCAGTAGTCTCGTTGCCTCGGGGGGGGAGACCCAGTACTTC. The variable domain in full, completed from reference TRBV19 and TRBJ2-5, reads DGGITQSPKYLFRKEGQNVTLSCEQNLNHDAMYWYRQDPGQGLRLIYYSQIVNDFQKGDIAEGYSVSREKKESFPLTVTSAQKNPTAFYLCASSLVASGGETQYFGPGTRLLVL.

In its sample, this clone was seen once. The chain recombines TRBV6-5 with TRBJ1-1; a possible D gene is TRBD1 (6 bases). The CDR3 is made up of 14 amino acids. The V gene lost 6 bases and the J gene lost 3 bases, with 14 bases spanning the gap. Per the germline V gene, CDR1 is MNHEY and CDR2 is SVGAGI. The DNA for the CDR3 is TGTGCCAGCAGGGGGCAGGGGAAGCACACTGAAGCTTTCTTT. It is translated as CASRGQGKHTEAFF.

The rearrangement links TRBV5-5 to TRBJ1-2, with D unresolved. The V gene's germline CDR1 is SGHKS and CDR2 YYEKEE (reference sequence). The CDR3 runs 12 residues. V lost 4 bases and J lost 8, with 12 bases in between. CDR3 in DNA: TGTGCCAGCAGCCTGGGAGCAAGAGGCTACACCTTC. This sequence encodes CASSLGARGYTF.

The V and J genes are TRBV9 and TRBJ1-2; 7 bases align to TRBD1. With 2 bases clipped from V and 2 bases from J, the junction kept 6 bases outside the gene matches. Germline V lookup: CDR1 SGDLS, CDR2 YYNGEE. The CDR3 contains 15 residues. The DNA for the CDR3 is TGTGCCAGCAGCGTGACAGGGAACCGAAACTATGGCTACACCTTC. This gives the protein CASSVTGNRNYGYTF.

The chain is built from TRBV7-2 and TRBJ2-3; 7 nucleotides line up with TRBD1. CDR3 size: 16 residues. Germline assignment: CDR1 SGHTA and CDR2 FQGNSA. Trimming took 4 bases from V and 0 from J; bases not matched to a gene: 7. As DNA, the CDR3 is TGTGCCAGCAGCTCCCGACAGGGACAGAGCACAGATACGCAGTATTTT. Translating gives CASSSRQGQSTDTQYF.

The chain uses TRBV11-3 and TRBJ2-5; 7 bases line up with TRBD1. This CDR3 spans 16 amino acids. The ends lost 1 base at V and 1 base at J; junction bases unmatched: 6. Germline lookup yields CDR1 SGHNT and CDR2 YENEEA. CDR3 in DNA: TGTGCCAGCAGCTTAGCGCACCGGGACAGCCAAGAGACCCAGTACTTC. Its translation is CASSLAHRDSQETQYF.

This rearrangement joins TRBV6-2 or TRBV6-3 to TRBJ2-3; 12 nucleotides align to TRBD2. The V gene end was trimmed by 5 bases and the J gene end by 4 bases; junction bases not matched to a gene: 10. CDR1 and CDR2 (germline): MNHEY, SVGEGT. This CDR3 has 17 amino acids. The CDR3 region has the DNA TGTGCCAGCAGTACTCGGACTAGCGGGGTGGGTGCAGATACGCAGTATTTT. It specifies CASSTRTSGVGADTQYF.

V usage is TRBV24-1 and J usage is TRBJ2-5; D uncertain. This CDR3 spans 12 amino acids. V lost 10 bases and J lost 4, with 12 bases in between. Per the germline V gene, CDR1 is KGHDR and CDR2 is SFDVKD. The CDR3 loop is CATSSNSETQYF. CDR3 nucleotide sequence: TGTGCCACGAGTTCAAACTCAGAGACCCAGTACTTC.

This clone was observed a handful of times. J is TRBJ1-1 and V is TRBV6-5, with a possible D match to TRBD1 (6 bases). Germline V lookup: CDR1 MNHEY, CDR2 SVGAGI. Trimming left V 0 bases short and J 2 bases short, with 13 bases between. This CDR3 region has 16 residues. CDR3 in DNA: TGTGCCAGCAGTTACTCGCCTGCGGGGGCAAACACTGAAGCTTTCTTT. Its translation: CASSYSPAGANTEAFF.

In its sample, this clone was seen once. The chain's CDR3 is CASSSLRAGVVRGNTQYF. The CDR3 DNA follows: TGTGCCAGCAGCTCCCTTAGAGCGGGAGTAGTACGAGGAAATACGCAGTATTTT. This chain uses TRBV7-2 with TRBJ2-3, with 8 bases that match TRBD2. V gave up 4 bases and J gave up 7 bases; unmatched junction bases: 19. Germline CDR1 reads SGHTA; CDR2 reads FQGNSA. The CDR3 runs 18 residues.

The chain combines TRBV20-1 with TRBJ1-1; D is uncertain. Between the trimmed V and J ends, which lost 6 bases and 8 bases, there was a span of 13 bases. Germline loops: CDR1 DFQATT, CDR2 SNEGSKA (reference sequence). The CDR3 has 11 residues. The CDR3 sequence is CSAARGGEAFF. In nucleotides, the CDR3 is TGCAGTGCAGCACGGGGTGGCGAAGCTTTCTTT.